The clone carrying this T cell receptor (beta chain) showed up just a few times. The data were obtained in a study of shared clonotypes between healthy human individuals. CDR1 and CDR2 (germline): SNHLY, FYNNEI. The CDR3 extends over 12 amino acids. Trimming cost V 2 bases and J 10 bases; bases outside gene matches: 4. All donors were Caucasian adults living in Nashville, Tennessee. Each PCR replicate from the sorted subsets contained 200 to 250 ng DNA, which is tens of thousands of T cell genomes. The authors' processing: With immunoSEQ giving junction-only sequences and no quality scores, filtering differed. Assay: immunoSEQ multiplex PCR; the TCRdb copy retains only in-frame clones and omits some. D and trimming were read from the DNA, whereas the V and J calls and clone size are those reported in that table. The top ten clones hold about 1.8% of a sample with about 710,000 clones, around three quarters of them seen once.

The chain joins TRBV2 to TRBJ1-1, with 7 bases fitting TRBD1. This TCR was recovered from a woman aged 25 to 45 in good health. The sequenced sample was memory CD4+ T cells sorted from blood. As to subset: CD45RA-negative fraction. This chain's CDR3 is CASSEQGERAFF. The DNA for the CDR3 is TGTGCCAGCAGTGAACAGGGGGAACGAGCTTTCTTT.